The present entry profiles one T cell receptor (beta chain) with its context. Antigen: not known. The sample originates from a study of blood T cells in healthy people across ages. Regarding the study as a whole: Diversity of TCR beta per million T cells declined in a roughly linear way with age.

Germline-derived CDR1 and CDR2 are MGHRA and YSYEKL. The CDR3 totals 17 residues. Trimming at V came to 2 bases and at J to 1 base, leaving 6 bases not matched to a gene. A second PCR of about 6 to 11 cycles used a sample-barcoded 5' primer and a J-beta primer mix. Via MiXCR, TCRdb re-called the 5' RACE reads, giving one row per CDR3 protein. This sample has 1.5 million to 2 million distinct CDR3 sequences, with just under 50% found just once. J is TRBJ2-2 and V is TRBV4-1, with 8 bases that match TRBD1. Material: blood. This TCR derives from a woman aged 40 to 50 in good health. This CDR3 reads CASSQIGQGENTGELFF. CDR3 coding DNA: TGCGCCAGCAGCCAAATCGGACAGGGTGAGAACACCGGGGAGCTGTTTTTT.